This TCR beta chain was recorded in a study of T cell repertoires in cytomegalovirus infection (dated by TCRdb to between 2018 and 2021). About the study as a whole: The peptide stimulations were aimed at well-studied HLA-B-restricted epitopes as well as recently identified HLA-C-restricted CMV epitopes, whose presentation resists viral immunomodulation. Donor HLA type was relevant to the analysis, as public TCR beta signatures indicated carriage of CMV infection together with the matching HLA type.

Interpreted using the paper, the treatment or condition label stands for: in vitro stimulation with specific CMV peptide epitopes to enrich CMV-specific T cells. Sequencing took place on an Illumina HiSeq 1500. TCRdb reprocessed the public reads (quality trimming at Q25 with fastp, clone calling with MiXCR) and kept in-frame beta chains. Rows are combined by CDR3 protein, so each entry shows the most common genes and DNA. This sample comprises some 940,000 distinct CDR3 sequences, less than 35% of them detected only once. Roughly 13% of the sample lies in the top ten. This clonotype was picked up a small number of times. Its antigen has not been determined. The sample holds no much larger clone one base away, and base qualities are not on file. Overall study outcomes, separate from this receptor: Carriers of CMV infection plus the relevant HLA type were discriminated by the cumulative frequency of public TCR beta family members in the study cohort and in an independent 352-donor cohort. The ex vivo response was dominated by HLA-C-restricted CMV-specific TCR beta clonotypes, and the single most frequent clonotype in two of eight donors was supplied by these HLA-C-restricted clonotypes.

Taken from cysteine to phenylalanine, the CDR3 has 14 residues. The CDR3 DNA has 42 bases and is translated from base 1. The junction shows trimming of 5 bases on V and 0 bases on J, plus 8 bases between the germline ends. For CDR1 and CDR2, the germline V gene (reference sequence) lists MNHNY and SVGAGI. This specimen consisted of cultured CD8+ T cells from PBMCs, obtained from culture after CMV antigen stimulation. This sequence uses TRBV6-6 and TRBJ2-1, with the D gene too uncertain to name. The sequence was obtained from a human donor in good health (CMV status not recorded). Some clones in this sample may be carry-over from other donors' samples. In nucleotide form, the sequence is TGTGCCAGCAGTGACCCTCCCTCCTACAATGAGCAGTTCTTC. Its protein reads: CASSDPPSYNEQFF.